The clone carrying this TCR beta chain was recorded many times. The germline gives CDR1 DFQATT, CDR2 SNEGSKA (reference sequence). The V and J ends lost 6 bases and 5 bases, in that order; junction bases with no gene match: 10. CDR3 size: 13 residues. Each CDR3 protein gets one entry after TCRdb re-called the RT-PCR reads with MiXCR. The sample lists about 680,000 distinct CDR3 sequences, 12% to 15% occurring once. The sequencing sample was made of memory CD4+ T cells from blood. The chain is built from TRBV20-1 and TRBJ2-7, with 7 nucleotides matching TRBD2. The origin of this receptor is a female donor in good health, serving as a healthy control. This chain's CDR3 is CSAMGGSIDEQYF. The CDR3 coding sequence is TGCAGTGCGATGGGCGGGAGTATCGACGAGCAGTACTTC.